The source of this T cell receptor (beta chain) is a study of blood T cell repertoires in COVID-19. TCRdb's table, derived via immunoSEQ multiplex PCR, lists solely in-frame clones and lacks some. Of 250,000 to 300,000 clones in the sample, roughly 90% are singletons; the top ten hold 11%. The Seattle patients, enrolled during active infection, were followed longitudinally. The receptor comes from a woman aged 25-40 years with COVID-19, enrolled during active disease. The sample consisted of peripheral blood.

CDR3 protein: CASSLGRGGRDEQYF. The DNA for the CDR3 is TGTGCCAGCAGCTTGGGCCGGGGGGGTAGGGACGAGCAGTACTTC. The gene calls are TRBV11-2 and TRBJ2-7; 8 nucleotides agree with TRBD2. CDR1 SGHAT and CDR2 FQNNGV come from the germline V gene. The trim removed 3 bases at V and 5 bases at J, leaving 9 bases unmatched. This CDR3 is 15 amino acids long. The whole variable domain, remainder taken from reference TRBV11-2 and TRBJ2-7, is EAGVAQSPRYKIIEKRQSVAFWCNPISGHATLYWYQQILGQGPKLLIQFQNNGVVDDSQLPKDRFSAERLKGVDSTLKIQPAKLEDSAVYLCASSLGRGGRDEQYFGPGTRLTVT.